The 26 T cell receptor beta chains given below trace back to one sample, sequenced in a study of T cells in Graves' hyperthyroidism and ophthalmopathy. The source material, RNA transcripts, was used to amplify TCR beta CDR3 regions. Using the HTBI primer set, a first-round RT-PCR was run on the TCR CDR3. TCRdb redid the calling of the multiplex PCR reads with MiXCR, one entry per CDR3 protein. Of about 560,000 distinct CDR3 sequences in the sample, about a sixth were seen once. The sequencing sample was made of blood. Receptor source: a woman aged 18 to 35 with Graves' hyperthyroidism.

This clonotype came up many times. The chain has TRBV4-3 and TRBJ1-1, with 9 bases aligning to TRBD1. J was trimmed by 3 bases and V by 4 bases; bases with no gene match: 3. Germline-derived CDR1 and CDR2 are LGHNA and YSLEER. The CDR3 has 14 amino acids. The DNA of the CDR3 is TGCGCCAGCAGCCGCAGGACAGGGGACACTGAAGCTTTCTTT. It encodes CASSRRTGDTEAFF.

CDR3 amino acids: CASSLSWNQPQHF. The CDR3 DNA sequence: TGTGCCAGCAGTTTAAGTTGGAATCAGCCCCAGCATTTT. The chain joins TRBV27 to TRBJ1-5; D is unresolved. The CDR3 totals 13 residues. The germline V gene encodes CDR1 MNHEY and CDR2 SMNVEV (reference sequence). The germline V and J ends were trimmed by 2 bases and 4 bases, with 6 bases remaining between them.

J is TRBJ1-1 and V is TRBV20-1, with TRBD1 matching 7 bases. V shed 2 bases, J shed 1 base, and the junction held 7 bases outside the gene matches. CDR3 length: 15 amino acids. Germline CDR1 DFQATT, CDR2 SNEGSKA (reference sequence). CDR3 in DNA: TGCAGTGCTAGAAATTTTCAGGGGGGGAACACTGAAGCTTTCTTT. As protein: CSARNFQGGNTEAFF.

This chain's CDR3 is CASRIGQGNTEAFF. As DNA, the CDR3 is TGTGCCAGCCGGATCGGACAGGGGAACACTGAAGCTTTCTTT. The chain recombines TRBV12-3 or TRBV12-4 with TRBJ1-1; 8 bases agree with TRBD1. J was trimmed by 1 base and V by 8 bases; bases with no gene match: 6. The CDR3 runs 14 residues.

This clonotype was counted at least ten times. CDR3 in amino acids: CASSLGRRDTQYF. DNA of the CDR3: TGTGCCAGCAGCTTAGGCAGGAGAGATACGCAGTATTTT. The chain is built from TRBV13 and TRBJ2-3; D ambiguous. CDR3 length equals 13 residues. Germline assignment: CDR1 PRHDT and CDR2 FYEKMQ (reference sequence). The V gene lost 0 bases and the J gene lost 5 bases, with 6 bases spanning the gap.

The chain couples TRBV28 to TRBJ2-4; 8 positions match TRBD1. V lost 8 bases to trimming and J lost 4 bases; unmatched junction nucleotides: 7. CDR1 is MDHEN and CDR2 is SYDVKM in the germline V gene. The CDR3 extends over 14 amino acids. CDR3 amino acids: CASHRQGLKNIQYF. In DNA, the CDR3 is TGTGCCAGCCACCGACAGGGGTTGAAAAACATTCAGTACTTC.

This clonotype has more than one count but fewer than ten. This chain uses TRBV24-1 with TRBJ1-1; D unresolved. Germline V gene lookup returns CDR1 KGHDR and CDR2 SFDVKD. Trimming left V 4 bases short and J 11 bases short, with 13 bases between. The CDR3 is 12 residues long. DNA for the CDR3: TGTGCCACCAGTGACCCGGGTAGGGAGGCTTTCTTT. The encoded protein is CATSDPGREAFF.

Ten or more counts support this clonotype. The J gene is TRBJ2-5, the V gene TRBV20-1; 10 bases are a match to TRBD2. This CDR3 comprises 19 residues. Germline CDR1 and CDR2: DFQATT and SNEGSKA (reference sequence). V lost 2 bases to trimming and J lost 2 bases; unmatched junction nucleotides: 17. The CDR3 protein is CSARSADGTSDNAQETQYF. The CDR3 region has the DNA TGCAGTGCTAGATCCGCAGACGGGACTAGCGATAATGCTCAAGAGACCCAGTACTTC.

About this clonotype: Germline is not matched at one junction end, which may reflect a read error. The V gene is TRBV7-3, the J gene TRBJ2-3; 12 bases line up with TRBD2. The length of the CDR3 is 17 residues. Looked up from germline, CDR1 is SGHTA and CDR2 is FQGTGA. Here the CDR3 reads CASSQGPSGGGTDTQYF. As DNA, the CDR3 is TGCGCCAGCAGCCAAGGGCCTAGCGGGGGGGGCACAGATACGCAGTATTTT.

This clonotype was counted at least ten times. The CDR3 sequence: CASSLGAGGSPQGEQYF. The CDR3 nucleotides read TGTGCCAGCAGCTTAGGGGCGGGAGGATCCCCTCAGGGCGAGCAGTACTTC. V and J are TRBV7-2 and TRBJ2-7; 8 nucleotides align to TRBD2. This CDR3 has 17 amino acids. From germline, CDR1 is SGHTA and CDR2 FQGNSA. The V segment lost 1 base and the J segment 6 bases; nucleotides outside the gene matches: 14.

In its sample, this clonotype was seen a few times. The chain recombines TRBV7-9 with TRBJ2-5; no firm D call. The CDR3 contains 14 residues. The V gene lost 1 base and the J gene lost 1 base, with 7 bases spanning the gap. The germline V gene has CDR1 SEHNR and CDR2 FQNEAQ (reference sequence). CDR3 coding DNA: TGTGCCAGCAGCTTAGGATTAAGCCAAGAGACCCAGTACTTC. Amino acids: CASSLGLSQETQYF.

This clonotype was seen a few times. The V gene is TRBV6-2 or TRBV6-3, the J gene TRBJ1-5, with D hard to call. V was cut by 6 bases and J by 5 bases, with 11 bases left in between. Germline values: CDR1 MNHEY, CDR2 SVGEGT. CDR3 length: 13 residues. The CDR3, as DNA: TGTGCCAGCAGCGACCAGAAATATCAGCCCCAGCATTTT. It codes for CASSDQKYQPQHF.

This clonotype occurred a few times. The J gene is TRBJ2-1, the V gene TRBV7-9, with 14 bases lining up with TRBD2. In germline, CDR1 is SEHNR, CDR2 FQNEAQ (reference sequence). The CDR3 is made up of 15 amino acids. J gave up 14 bases and V 4 bases, and 10 bases lay outside the gene matches. For the CDR3, the DNA is TGTGCCAGCAGCTCCACGGGACTAGCGGGAGAGGGGGAGTTCTTC. Protein sequence: CASSSTGLAGEGEFF.

The chain has TRBV18 and TRBJ2-2; 10 bases align to TRBD2. V shed 2 bases and J 1 base; nucleotides not matched to a gene: 10. The CDR3 loop spans 19 amino acids. From germline, CDR1 is KGHSH and CDR2 LQKENI. CDR3 bases: TGTGCCAGCTCACCATTAGGACTAGCGGCCGTCATGAACACCGGGGAGCTGTTTTTT. Translation: CASSPLGLAAVMNTGELFF.

This clonotype was found a few times. A much larger clone is a single base away; this may be a read error. This CDR3 fails to terminate in the conserved phenylalanine or tryptophan, so it likely reflects a read error. The chain couples TRBV10-3 to TRBJ1-2, with D possibly matching TRBD1 (6 bases). The V end lost 5 bases, the J end lost 5 bases, and 12 bases lay between the germline ends. Germline V gene sequence: CDR1 ENHRY, CDR2 SYGVKD. This CDR3 comprises 13 residues. The chain's CDR3 is CAISWDNPYGYTS. In DNA form, the CDR3 reads TGTGCCATCAGTTGGGACAACCCTTATGGCTACACCTCC.

This clonotype was detected ten times or more. The rearrangement uses TRBV20-1 and TRBJ2-2, with TRBD1 matching 10 bases. The V and J ends lost 6 bases and 5 bases, in that order; junction bases with no gene match: 3. Looked up from germline, CDR1 is DFQATT and CDR2 is SNEGSKA (reference sequence). This CDR3 is built from 13 residues. CDR3 sequence: CSAQGQGTGELFF. DNA for the CDR3: TGCAGTGCCCAGGGACAGGGGACCGGGGAGCTGTTTTTT.

This clonotype was found many times. The gene calls are TRBV12-3 or TRBV12-4 and TRBJ1-4; D possibly corresponds to TRBD1 (5 bases). V lost 3 bases and J lost 8, with 10 bases in between. The CDR3 loop spans 13 amino acids. Here the CDR3 reads CASSFAGPEKLFF. For the CDR3, the DNA is TGTGCCAGCAGTTTTGCAGGGCCCGAAAAACTGTTTTTT.

This clonotype has a count of ten or more. V gene TRBV5-1 combines with J gene TRBJ2-7; no clear D gene. The ends were cut back, 4 bases at V and 5 bases at J, with 10 bases in the middle. This CDR3 contains 12 residues. Germline V gene sequence: CDR1 SGHRS, CDR2 YFSETQ. CDR3 coding DNA: TGCGCCAGCAGCGCCGATATCCACGAGCAGTACTTC. Protein sequence: CASSADIHEQYF.

This clonotype was seen many times. V gene TRBV10-3 combines with J gene TRBJ2-7, with a weak D call TRBD1 (5 bases). CDR1 and CDR2 (germline): ENHRY, SYGVKD. Trimming stripped 4 bases from V and 2 bases from J, with 12 bases between. The CDR3 consists of 14 residues. The CDR3 region has the DNA TGTGCCATCAGTGGACAGCAACAAGCCTACGAGCAGTACTTC. Protein sequence: CAISGQQQAYEQYF.

This clonotype was observed a few times. J is TRBJ1-3 and V is TRBV7-9; possible D gene TRBD1, 5 bases. Germline lookup yields CDR1 SEHNR and CDR2 FQNEAQ (reference sequence). The CDR3 length is 18 residues. V shed 5 bases and J shed 0 bases, with 20 bases lying between them. The CDR3 DNA follows: TGTGCCAGCAGCCCCTCCGGGGCAGGGTACAGCTCTGGAAACACCATATATTTT. This gives the protein CASSPSGAGYSSGNTIYF.

This sequence joins TRBV2 and TRBJ2-3; 14 nucleotides line up with TRBD2. Unmatched junction bases numbered 6, after V lost 6 bases and J lost 1 base. Germline CDR1 reads SNHLY; CDR2 reads FYNNEI. CDR3 length: 17 residues. CDR3 DNA sequence: TGTGCCAGCAGAGCGGGACTAGCGGGGGAGGGCACAGATACGCAGTATTTT. Translation: CASRAGLAGEGTDTQYF.

For the CDR3, the DNA is TGCAGTGCTAGATCCACAGGGAGCAATCAGCCCCAGCATTTT. This translates into CSARSTGSNQPQHF. The V gene is TRBV20-1, the J gene TRBJ1-5; D might be TRBD1 (6 bases). This CDR3 is 14 amino acids long. V shed 2 bases and J shed 1 base, with 9 bases lying between them. CDR1 DFQATT and CDR2 SNEGSKA come from the germline V gene (reference sequence).

There are many counts of this clonotype. This chain links TRBV24-1 with TRBJ2-1; D remains ambiguous. There are 16 residues in the CDR3. Germline V gene sequence: CDR1 KGHDR, CDR2 SFDVKD. V was clipped by 2 bases and J by 0 bases, with 10 bases between them. In nucleotides, the CDR3 is TGTGCCACCAGTGATTATAACGCGAACTCCTACAATGAGCAGTTCTTC. It is translated as CATSDYNANSYNEQFF.

The rearrangement joins TRBV20-1 to TRBJ2-1; TRBD1 matches 7 bases. Germline lookup yields CDR1 DFQATT and CDR2 SNEGSKA (reference sequence). CDR3 length equals 16 residues. The V and J ends lost 3 bases and 4 bases, in that order; junction bases with no gene match: 12. The CDR3 loop is CSARGDRTPKYNEQFF. The CDR3 nucleotides are TGCAGTGCTAGGGGGGACAGAACTCCAAAGTACAATGAGCAGTTCTTC.

This clonotype was seen more than once but under ten times. V gene TRBV6-1 combines with J gene TRBJ1-1, with D possibly being TRBD1 (6 bases). Germline V gene data show CDR1 as MNHNS and CDR2 as SASEGT. V was pared by 1 base and J by 1 base, with 13 bases between. The CDR3 spans 16 residues. Written as DNA, the CDR3 is TGTGCCAGCAGTGAAGTTTGGGGGGCTAGGAACACTGAAGCTTTCTTT. This sequence encodes CASSEVWGARNTEAFF.

The table lists this clonotype with many counts. In DNA, the CDR3 is TGTGCCAGCAGCTTAGAAGCGGGGGACACAGATACGCAGTATTTT. Its translation is CASSLEAGDTDTQYF. The V call is TRBV7-2, the J call TRBJ2-3, with 8 bases lining up with TRBD2. Germline assignment: CDR1 SGHTA and CDR2 FQGNSA. The CDR3 is 15 amino acids. Trimming cost V 1 base and J 2 bases; bases outside gene matches: 2.